The clone carrying this TCR beta chain was detected only a few times. Clones were sequenced by immunoSEQ multiplex PCR, and TCRdb holds only the in-frame ones, with some missing. Of approximately 85,000 clones detected, about four fifths appear once; the ten largest clones hold roughly 15%. The data derive from a study of radiotherapy plus CTLA-4 blockade in lung cancer. This specimen was peripheral blood, taken from a patient treated with radiotherapy plus ipilimumab. This sequence originates from a human donor with non-small cell lung cancer that progressed on radiotherapy plus ipilimumab.

CDR3 sequence: CASSPTGSNTIYF. The CDR3 region has the DNA TGTGCCAGCTCACCAACAGGGTCTAACACCATATATTTT. The chain joins TRBV18 to TRBJ1-3; TRBD1 might be the D (6 bases). V was trimmed by 2 bases and J by 7 bases, leaving 9 bases between them. Germline V gene lookup returns CDR1 KGHSH and CDR2 LQKENI. There are 13 residues in the CDR3.